Shown below are 14 T cell receptor beta chains from a single sample sequenced in a study of shared clonotypes between healthy human individuals. Sequenced by immunoSEQ multiplex PCR; TCRdb stores in-frame clones only, minus some. The table records millions of clones, over 90% of them present only once. Sequenced input: naive CD4+ T cells from PBMCs. Subset here: CD45RA+ positively selected. All receptors come from a man younger than 35 in good health. Some clones in this sample may be carry-over from other donors' samples.

This chain joins TRBV4-1 and TRBJ2-5, with 9 bases aligning to TRBD2. V gave up 7 bases and J gave up 2 bases; unmatched junction bases: 14. This CDR3 has 17 amino acids. Germline values: CDR1 MGHRA, CDR2 YSYEKL. CDR3 sequence: CASTAGAGGILQETQYF. CDR3 sequence (DNA): TGCGCCAGCACCGCCGGGGCGGGAGGGATCCTACAAGAGACCCAGTACTTC.

The chain joins TRBV9 to TRBJ2-3, with D unclear. The CDR3 is 13 residues long. V lost 3 bases to trimming and J lost 6 bases, with 11 bases between them. Germline loops: CDR1 SGDLS, CDR2 YYNGEE. DNA of the CDR3: TGTGCCAGCAGCGCCCAATTAAGGGATACGCAGTATTTT. Its translation: CASSAQLRDTQYF.

The V and J genes are TRBV5-8 and TRBJ2-1; TRBD2 is a possible D gene (6 bases). V was cut by 1 base and J by 1 base, with 9 bases left in between. This CDR3 is 15 amino acids long. In germline, CDR1 is SGHTS, CDR2 YDEGEE. The CDR3 region is CASSLWGVSYNEQFF. CDR3 nucleotides: TGTGCCAGCAGCTTGTGGGGGGTATCCTACAATGAGCAGTTCTTC.

Details on this clone: Distinct nucleotide sequences in the sample also encode this CDR3. The genes are TRBV18 and TRBJ2-7; TRBD1 is a possible D gene (6 bases). V was shortened by 2 bases and J by 0 bases, with 8 bases between the two germline ends. The germline V gene encodes CDR1 KGHSH and CDR2 LQKENI. The CDR3 extends over 14 amino acids. The DNA of the CDR3 is TGTGCCAGCTCACCATCAGGGGTCTCCTACGAGCAGTACTTC. Translation gives CASSPSGVSYEQYF.

The rearrangement links TRBV6-5 to TRBJ1-2, with D possibly being TRBD1 (6 bases). The CDR3 is 14 residues long. V was cut by 5 bases and J by 2 bases, with 12 bases left in between. Germline V gives CDR1 MNHEY, CDR2 SVGAGI. The CDR3 loop is CASSPEGTNYGYTF. CDR3 nucleotides: TGTGCCAGCAGTCCGGAGGGGACAAACTATGGCTACACCTTC.

The V and J genes are TRBV7-6 and TRBJ2-7; 13 bases align to TRBD2. Germline-derived CDR1 and CDR2 are SGHVS and FNYEAQ. The CDR3 has 15 residues. The junction had 7 bases not matched to a gene; V was cut back by 5 bases and J by 6 bases. The CDR3 bases are TGTGCCAGCAGCCTCGGACTAGCGGGAGTTGGCGAGCAGTACTTC. Encoded protein: CASSLGLAGVGEQYF.

The V call is TRBV30, the J call TRBJ1-6, with TRBD1 as a possible D gene (6 bases). CDR3 length equals 16 residues. Germline V lookup: CDR1 GTSNPN, CDR2 SVGIG (reference sequence). Trimming left V 3 bases short and J 14 bases short, with 26 bases between. The CDR3 region is CAWRSLGGTPEGALHF. The CDR3, as DNA: TGTGCCTGGAGATCATTAGGCGGGACCCCAGAGGGGGCCCTCCACTTT.

The gene calls are TRBV7-2 and TRBJ2-7, with D perhaps being TRBD1 or TRBD2 (5 bases each). Germline values: CDR1 SGHTA, CDR2 FQGNSA. The CDR3 has 13 residues. V dropped 0 bases and J dropped 5 bases, with 8 bases sitting between them. The CDR3 DNA reads TGTGCCAGCAGCTTAGCACAGGAGGACGAGCAGTACTTC. Residues: CASSLAQEDEQYF. Supplemented by reference TRBV7-2 and TRBJ2-7, the full variable domain reads GAGVSQSPSNKVTEKGKDVELRCDPISGHTALYWYRQSLGQGLEFLIYFQGNSAPDKSGLPSDRFSAERTGGSVSTLTIQRTQQEDSAVYLCASSLAQEDEQYFGPGTRLTVT.

This chain links TRBV6-5 with TRBJ1-2, with D unclear. The length of the CDR3 is 13 residues. V was shortened by 2 bases and J by 6 bases, with 10 bases between the two germline ends. Germline V gene lookup returns CDR1 MNHEY and CDR2 SVGAGI. CDR3 protein: CASSYIGGNGYTF. CDR3 coding DNA: TGTGCCAGCAGTTACATCGGCGGAAATGGCTACACCTTC.

The V gene is TRBV7-2, the J gene TRBJ2-2; D remains unclear. Trimming removed 5 bases from V and 1 base from J, with 8 bases in between. The CDR3 totals 14 residues. Germline V CDR1 and CDR2: SGHTA, FQGNSA. The CDR3 nucleotides read TGTGCCAGCAGCGCCGACTTGAACACCGGGGAGCTGTTTTTT. Translated, it gives CASSADLNTGELFF.

Of note for this clone: Additional DNA sequences in this sample encode the identical CDR3. This chain links TRBV29-1 with TRBJ1-2; maybe TRBD1 (6 bases). Between the trimmed V and J ends, which lost 3 bases and 5 bases, there was a span of 7 bases. CDR3 length: 11 amino acids. Germline V lookup: CDR1 SQVTM, CDR2 ANQGSEA. The CDR3 spells CSVEGAYGYTF. CDR3 nucleotide sequence: TGCAGCGTTGAGGGGGCATATGGCTACACCTTC.

V and J are TRBV7-8 and TRBJ1-5; tentative D call: TRBD1 (5 bases). V lost 0 bases, J lost 4 bases, and 13 bases lay in between. This CDR3 comprises 16 residues. CDR1 SGHVS and CDR2 FQNEAQ come from the germline V gene. The CDR3 is CASSLARRGRNQPQHF. The CDR3 nucleotides are TGTGCCAGCAGCTTAGCGCGTCGGGGGAGGAATCAGCCCCAGCATTTT.

The rearrangement joins TRBV25-1 to TRBJ2-5; D call uncertain. The CDR3 has 15 amino acids. From germline, CDR1 is MGHDK and CDR2 SYGVNS. V was cut by 3 bases and J by 0 bases, with 11 bases left in between. CDR3 DNA: TGTGCCAGCAGTGACCCCGATTGGTACCAAGAGACCCAGTACTTC. This codes for CASSDPDWYQETQYF.

The gene calls are TRBV28 and TRBJ1-5, with D possibly being TRBD1 (5 bases). The germline V gene has CDR1 MDHEN and CDR2 SYDVKM. Trimming shortened V by 5 bases and J by 7 bases, and 21 bases separated the two germline ends. The CDR3 is 16 residues long. CDR3 DNA sequence: TGTGCCAGCAGTCCAGCTTCCGGGGCCGAGGTCCAGCCCCAGCATTTT. Translating gives CASSPASGAEVQPQHF.